These 23 T cell receptor beta chains were all obtained from the same sample, sequenced in a study of early T cells in non-severe SARS-CoV-2 infection. TCRdb analysed the 5' RACE reads with MiXCR anew, one entry per CDR3 protein. Of approximately 76,000 distinct CDR3 sequences listed, 9.5% to 13% are singletons. Material for sequencing was whole blood. The origin of the receptors is an adult who was a healthcare worker with PCR-confirmed SARS-CoV-2 infection or an uninfected control (not recorded which).

This clonotype was seen repeatedly, ten times or more. The chain couples TRBV2 to TRBJ2-1; D is perhaps TRBD2 (5 bases). The CDR3 loop spans 15 amino acids. V was pared by 7 bases and J by 8 bases, with 21 bases between. Looked up from germline, CDR1 is SNHLY and CDR2 is FYNNEI. The DNA of the CDR3 is TGTGCCAGCACCCCACTAGGGAACCCGGTCGATGAGCAGTTCTTC. Protein: CASTPLGNPVDEQFF.

This clonotype was found many times. The chain is built from TRBV9 and TRBJ1-3; 7 bases agree with TRBD1. Germline V gives CDR1 SGDLS, CDR2 YYNGEE. V dropped 3 bases and J dropped 0; count of bases not matched to a gene: 9. The CDR3 runs to 17 residues. CDR3 residues: CASSATGDGFSGNTIYF. The DNA for the CDR3 is TGTGCCAGCAGCGCTACAGGGGATGGCTTCTCTGGAAACACCATATATTTT. Supplemented by reference TRBV9 and TRBJ1-3, the full variable domain reads DSGVTQTPKHLITATGQRVTLRCSPRSGDLSVYWYQQSLDQGLQFLIQYYNGEERAKGNILERFSAQQFPDLHSELNLSSLELGDSALYFCASSATGDGFSGNTIYFGEGSWLTVV.

This clonotype came up many times. The gene calls are TRBV7-9 and TRBJ2-7; 7 bases fit TRBD2. CDR1 is SEHNR and CDR2 is FQNEAQ in the germline V gene (reference sequence). V trimming: 5 bases; J trimming: 3 bases; junction bases outside the gene matches: 7. CDR3 length: 14 amino acids. CDR3: CASSILGGFYEQYF. DNA for the CDR3: TGTGCCAGCAGCATCCTCGGGGGGTTCTACGAGCAGTACTTC.

CDR3 sequence (DNA): TGCAGTGCTAGGGAAGGAACTGAAAAACTGTTTTTT. Translated: CSAREGTEKLFF. V and J are TRBV20-1 and TRBJ1-4; D uncertain. This CDR3 comprises 12 residues. The ends were cut back, 3 bases at V and 7 bases at J, with 9 bases in the middle. The germline V gene has CDR1 DFQATT and CDR2 SNEGSKA (reference sequence).

This clonotype was recorded at least ten times. The CDR3 loop reads CSARLPCNQPQHF. The DNA of the CDR3 is TGCAGTGCTAGACTCCCTTGCAATCAGCCCCAGCATTTT. J is TRBJ1-5 and V is TRBV20-1; D gene uncertain. The CDR3 is 13 amino acids. V dropped 2 bases and J dropped 2 bases, with 7 bases sitting between them. Germline CDR1 is DFQATT and CDR2 is SNEGSKA (reference sequence).

This clonotype was seen repeatedly, ten times or more. CDR3 residues: CASSPAGTHHEQYF. The CDR3 DNA sequence: TGTGCCAGCAGTCCGGCGGGGACGCACCACGAGCAGTACTTC. The chain joins TRBV6-2 or TRBV6-3 to TRBJ2-7; D possibly corresponds to TRBD2 (6 bases). V lost 5 bases to trimming and J lost 5 bases, with 16 bases between them. The CDR3 length is 14 residues. Germline V gives CDR1 MNHEY, CDR2 SVGEGT.

The J gene is TRBJ1-2, the V gene TRBV5-6; 10 nucleotides align to TRBD1. Trimming cost V 1 base and J 5 bases; bases outside gene matches: 5. The CDR3 loop spans 15 amino acids. The germline V gene encodes CDR1 SGHDT and CDR2 YYEEEE. The CDR3 DNA reads TGTGCCAGCAGCTTGTTGACAGGGGGCGTGTATGGCTACACCTTC. This sequence encodes CASSLLTGGVYGYTF. Based on the CDR3 plus reference TRBV5-6 and TRBJ1-2, the full variable domain is DAGVTQSPTHLIKTRGQQVTLRCSPKSGHDTVSWYQQALGQGPQFIFQYYEEEERQRGNFPDRFSGHQFPNYSSELNVNALLLGDSALYLCASSLLTGGVYGYTFGSGTRLTVV.

This clonotype was detected many times. The chain is built from TRBV7-8 and TRBJ2-7; maybe TRBD2 (7 bases). Trimming removed 3 bases at V and 3 bases at J, with 15 bases between. The V gene's germline CDR1 is SGHVS and CDR2 FQNEAQ. This CDR3 is 15 amino acids long. This chain's CDR3 is CASSFGGGGYYEQYF. CDR3 nucleotide sequence: TGTGCCAGCAGCTTTGGGGGGGGCGGTTACTACGAGCAGTACTTC.

This clonotype appeared a few times. The CDR3 region is CASSQDQGQPYEQYF. The CDR3 DNA is TGTGCCAGCAGCCAAGATCAGGGCCAGCCCTACGAGCAGTACTTC. This rearrangement joins TRBV3-1 to TRBJ2-7; weak D call: TRBD1 (5 bases). This CDR3 is built from 15 residues. The V end lost 0 bases, the J end lost 2 bases, and 11 bases lay between the germline ends. CDR1 is LGHDT and CDR2 is YNNKEL in the germline V gene (reference sequence).

This clonotype was picked up many times. The rearrangement uses TRBV5-5 and TRBJ2-1; 8 bases fit TRBD1. The CDR3 is made up of 16 amino acids. The J segment lost 9 bases and the V segment lost 4 bases, leaving 15 bases of the junction unmatched. Looked up from germline, CDR1 is SGHKS and CDR2 is YYEKEE (reference sequence). The CDR3 here is CASSPQYRQGAGEQFF. In DNA form, the CDR3 reads TGTGCCAGCAGCCCGCAGTATCGGCAGGGGGCTGGTGAGCAGTTCTTC.

This clonotype was counted ten times or more. The chain recombines TRBV12-3 or TRBV12-4 with TRBJ2-1, with TRBD2 matching over 10 bases. V was clipped by 6 bases and J by 7 bases; unmatched bases: 6. The CDR3 contains 14 residues. DNA for the CDR3: TGTGCCAGCAGATATAGCGGGGGGTATAATGAGCAGTTCTTC. This gives the protein CASRYSGGYNEQFF.

The table lists this clonotype with many counts. The V call is TRBV7-8, the J call TRBJ2-2; 8 bases are a match to TRBD2. Germline CDR1 SGHVS, CDR2 FQNEAQ. This CDR3 comprises 15 residues. The junction had 5 bases not matched to a gene; V was cut back by 3 bases and J by 5 bases. This chain's CDR3 is CASSFAGGKTGELFF. The CDR3 DNA follows: TGTGCCAGCAGCTTTGCGGGGGGCAAAACCGGGGAGCTGTTTTTT.

The chain is built from TRBV20-1 and TRBJ2-7; 7 bases agree with TRBD2. V trimming: 1 base; J trimming: 2 bases; junction bases outside the gene matches: 5. Per the germline V gene, CDR1 is DFQATT and CDR2 is SNEGSKA (reference sequence). The CDR3 is 14 amino acids. In nucleotides, the CDR3 is TGCAGTGCTAGAGGGCGCGGACTAGCCTACGAGCAGTACTTC. This gives the protein CSARGRGLAYEQYF.

V and J are TRBV28 and TRBJ2-7; TRBD1 matches at 8 bases. V was clipped by 2 bases and J by 9 bases; unmatched bases: 9. Germline assignment: CDR1 MDHEN and CDR2 SYDVKM. The CDR3 has 14 residues. As DNA, the CDR3 is TGTGCCAGCAGTTTAGGGACAGGACTACGAGGGCAGTACTTC. This translates into CASSLGTGLRGQYF.

This clonotype was seen a few times. V usage is TRBV9 and J usage is TRBJ2-1, with TRBD2 matching over 8 bases. Losses at the gene ends were 4 bases for V and 4 bases for J; bases not matched to a gene: 13. CDR1 and CDR2 (germline): SGDLS, YYNGEE. The CDR3 length is 17 residues. CDR3 in DNA: TGTGCCAGCAGCTACGGTGCTGTAGCGGGAAGTTACAATGAGCAGTTCTTC. It specifies CASSYGAVAGSYNEQFF.

The V and J genes are TRBV6-5 and TRBJ2-1; TRBD1 aligns across 7 bases. The length of the CDR3 is 16 residues. Germline trimming cut 6 bases from V and 2 bases from J; bases unmatched to any gene: 10. CDR1 is MNHEY and CDR2 is SVGAGI in the germline V gene. This CDR3 is CASSHRGLQTYNEQFF. The DNA of the CDR3 is TGTGCCAGCAGCCACAGGGGTCTCCAAACCTACAATGAGCAGTTCTTC.

This clonotype was counted only a few times. The gene calls are TRBV6-5 and TRBJ2-1; D is unclear. V was cut by 6 bases and J by 6 bases, with 21 bases left in between. The CDR3 has 16 amino acids. Germline-derived CDR1 and CDR2 are MNHEY and SVGAGI. Here the CDR3 DNA reads TGTGCCAGCAGATCATCCCCCTTTCTAACCCGCAATGAGCAGTTCTTC. Translating gives CASRSSPFLTRNEQFF.

This clonotype was picked up many times. Mismatch with germline at one junction end may stem from a read error. This chain connects TRBV7-3 to TRBJ1-1; D unresolved. CDR3 length: 15 residues. Per germline, CDR1 SGHTA and CDR2 FQGTGA. The CDR3 loop is CASSLNGGTLKLPLF. CDR3 nucleotides: TGTGCCAGCAGCCTAAATGGTGGAACACTGAAGCTTCCACTCTTT.

This clonotype was observed a handful of times. The genes are TRBV28 and TRBJ2-1, with 15 bases lining up with TRBD2. The length of the CDR3 is 16 residues. Per germline, CDR1 MDHEN and CDR2 SYDVKM. Unmatched junction bases numbered 7, after V lost 4 bases and J lost 9 bases. This CDR3 reads CASSSPGTSGGFEQFF. The CDR3, as DNA: TGTGCCAGCAGTTCCCCGGGGACTAGCGGGGGGTTTGAGCAGTTCTTC.

By share, this clonotype counts as medium-sized. J is TRBJ1-3 and V is TRBV7-9, with D possibly being TRBD1 (6 bases). Germline-derived CDR1 and CDR2 are SEHNR and FQNEAQ (reference sequence). V lost 2 bases, J lost 7 bases, and 33 bases lay in between. CDR3 length: 21 residues. CDR3 sequence (DNA): TGTGCCAGCAGCTTATGGGTCCCTCGGACATTGGTTCGGATTAGGGGGAACACCATATATTTT. Translated, it gives CASSLWVPRTLVRIRGNTIYF.

The chain has TRBV14 and TRBJ2-7, with a tentative D call TRBD1 (6 bases). Germline V gene lookup returns CDR1 SGHDN and CDR2 FVKESK. V was cut by 4 bases and J by 6 bases, with 13 bases left in between. This CDR3 is 13 amino acids long. This CDR3 is CASSPLDSPEQYF. The DNA for the CDR3 is TGTGCCAGCAGCCCGTTGGACAGCCCCGAGCAGTACTTC. Full variable domain (missing parts from reference TRBV14 and TRBJ2-7): EAGVTQFPSHSVIEKGQTVTLRCDPISGHDNLYWYRRVMGKEIKFLLHFVKESKQDESGMPNNRFLAERTGGTYSTLKVQPAELEDSGVYFCASSPLDSPEQYFGPGTRLTVT.

This clonotype was detected many times. DNA for the CDR3: TGTGCCAGCAGTATACGCGGCAGCAATCAGCCCCAGCATTTT. Translated: CASSIRGSNQPQHF. The J gene is TRBJ1-5, the V gene TRBV12-3 or TRBV12-4; D is unresolved. Trimming stripped 5 bases from V and 1 base from J, with 9 bases between. This CDR3 comprises 14 residues.

This clonotype was counted a few times. This chain connects TRBV10-3 to TRBJ2-3, with 7 bases lining up with TRBD1. V trimming: 2 bases; J trimming: 2 bases; junction bases outside the gene matches: 19. The CDR3 has 20 amino acids. Germline CDR1 is ENHRY and CDR2 is SYGVKD. The CDR3 region has the DNA TGTGCCATCAGTGAGCCACGGAGTGGTAGTAGGGGGCAATACACAGATACGCAGTATTTT. Translated, it gives CAISEPRSGSRGQYTDTQYF.